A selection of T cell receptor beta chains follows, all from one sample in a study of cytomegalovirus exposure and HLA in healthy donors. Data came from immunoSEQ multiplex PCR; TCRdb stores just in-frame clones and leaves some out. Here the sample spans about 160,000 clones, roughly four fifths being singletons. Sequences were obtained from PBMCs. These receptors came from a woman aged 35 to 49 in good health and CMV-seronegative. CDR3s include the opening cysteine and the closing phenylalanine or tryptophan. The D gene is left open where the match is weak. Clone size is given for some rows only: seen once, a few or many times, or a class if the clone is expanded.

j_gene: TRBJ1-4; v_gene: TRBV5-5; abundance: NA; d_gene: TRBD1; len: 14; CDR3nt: TGTGCCAGCAGCCAGGGGGCCACTAATGAAAAACTGTTTTTT; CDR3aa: CASSQGATNEKLFF
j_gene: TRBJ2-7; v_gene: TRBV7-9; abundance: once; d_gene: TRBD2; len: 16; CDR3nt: TGTGCCAGCATCGACGCCCAGCGGGGGAGCACCTACGAGCAGTACTTC; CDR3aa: CASIDAQRGSTYEQYF
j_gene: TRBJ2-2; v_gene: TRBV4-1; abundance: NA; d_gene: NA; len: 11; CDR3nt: TGCGCCAGCAGCTTAGCCGGGGAGCTGTTTTTT; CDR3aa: CASSLAGELFF
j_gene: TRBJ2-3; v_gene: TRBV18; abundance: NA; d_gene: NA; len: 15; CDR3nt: TGTGCCAGCTCGGTAAGACCGACAGACCCAGATACGCAGTATTTT; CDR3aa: CASSVRPTDPDTQYF
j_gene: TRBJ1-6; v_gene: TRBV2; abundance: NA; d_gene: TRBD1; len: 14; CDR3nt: TGTGCCAGCAACCGGGACAGTTTAAATTCACCCCTCCACTTT; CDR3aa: CASNRDSLNSPLHF
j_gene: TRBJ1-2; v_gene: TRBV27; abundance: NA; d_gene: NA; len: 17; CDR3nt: TGTGCCAGCAGTTTGCTGGGGCAGAGTTTGGCCTACTATGGCTACACCTTC; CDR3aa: CASSLLGQSLAYYGYTF
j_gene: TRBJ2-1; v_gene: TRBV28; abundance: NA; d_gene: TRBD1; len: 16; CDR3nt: TGTGCCAGCAGTATGCGACAGGGGGTGTTTTACAATGAGCAGTTCTTC; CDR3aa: CASSMRQGVFYNEQFF
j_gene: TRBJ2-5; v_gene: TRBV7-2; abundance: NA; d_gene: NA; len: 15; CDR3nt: TGTGCCAGCAGCTTCCAACGTGGGCCTCAAGAGACCCAGTACTTC; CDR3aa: CASSFQRGPQETQYF
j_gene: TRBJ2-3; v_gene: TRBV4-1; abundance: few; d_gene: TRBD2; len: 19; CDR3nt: TGCGCCAGCAGCCAATCCCCTGCTAGCGGGGGGGAGTTGACAGATACGCAGTATTTT; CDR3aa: CASSQSPASGGELTDTQYF
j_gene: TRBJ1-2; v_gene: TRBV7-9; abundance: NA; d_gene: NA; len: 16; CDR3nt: TGTGCCAGCAGCCCCAATCCGGACAGAGCTAACTATGGCTACACCTTC; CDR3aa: CASSPNPDRANYGYTF
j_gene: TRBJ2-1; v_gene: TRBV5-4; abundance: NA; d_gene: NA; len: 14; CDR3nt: TGTGCCAGCAGCTTGCCAGGGACCTACAATGAGCAGTTCTTC; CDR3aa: CASSLPGTYNEQFF
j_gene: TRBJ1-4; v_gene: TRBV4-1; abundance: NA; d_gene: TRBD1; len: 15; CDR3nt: TGCGCCAGCAGCCAAGTCGGGACAGGGAGTGAAAAACTGTTTTTT; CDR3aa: CASSQVGTGSEKLFF
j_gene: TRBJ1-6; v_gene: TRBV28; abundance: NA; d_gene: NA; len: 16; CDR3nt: TGTGCCAGCAGTTTATCCGCCAGGGCTGGTAATTCACCCCTCCACTTT; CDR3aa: CASSLSARAGNSPLHF
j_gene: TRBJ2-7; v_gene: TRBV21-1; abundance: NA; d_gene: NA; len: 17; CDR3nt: TGTGCCAGCAGCCCCAAGGAAGACAAATGTATTACTTCCGAGCAGTACTTC; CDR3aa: CASSPKEDKCITSEQYF
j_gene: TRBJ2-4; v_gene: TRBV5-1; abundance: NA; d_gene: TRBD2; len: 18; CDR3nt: TGCGCCAGCAGCGAGGGACTAGCGGTGACTCTAGCCAAAAACATTCAGTACTTC; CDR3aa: CASSEGLAVTLAKNIQYF
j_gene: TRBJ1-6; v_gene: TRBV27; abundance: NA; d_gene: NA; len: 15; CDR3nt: TGTGCCAGCACCCTACAGAGCTCCTATAATTCACCCCTCCACTTT; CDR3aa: CASTLQSSYNSPLHF
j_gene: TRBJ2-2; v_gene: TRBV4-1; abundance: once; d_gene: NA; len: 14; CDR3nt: TGCGCCAGCAGGGGGGCCAAGGCGGCCGGGGAGCTGTTTTTT; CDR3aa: CASRGAKAAGELFF
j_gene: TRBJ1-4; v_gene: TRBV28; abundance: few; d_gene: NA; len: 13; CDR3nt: TGTGCCAGTCGCGGGGCAAGTAATGAAAAACTGTTTTTT; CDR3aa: CASRGASNEKLFF
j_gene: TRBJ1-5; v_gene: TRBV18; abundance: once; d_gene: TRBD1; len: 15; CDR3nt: TGTGCCAGCTCACGGGACAGTTATAGCAATCAGCCCCAGCATTTT; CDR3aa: CASSRDSYSNQPQHF
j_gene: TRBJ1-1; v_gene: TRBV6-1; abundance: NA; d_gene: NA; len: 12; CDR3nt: TGTGCCAGCAGTTCAGGCAACACTGAAGCTTTCTTT; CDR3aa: CASSSGNTEAFF
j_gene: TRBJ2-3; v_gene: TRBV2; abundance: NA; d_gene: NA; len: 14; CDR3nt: TGTGCCAGCAGACCAGGACTAGGGGGGGATACGCAGTATTTT; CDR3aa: CASRPGLGGDTQYF
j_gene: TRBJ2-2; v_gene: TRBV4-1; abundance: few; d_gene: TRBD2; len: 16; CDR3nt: TGCGCCAGCAGCCCCACACTAGCGGGGATAACCGGGGAGCTGTTTTTT; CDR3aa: CASSPTLAGITGELFF
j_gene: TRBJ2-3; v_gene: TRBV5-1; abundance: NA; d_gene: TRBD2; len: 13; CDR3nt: TGCGCCAGCGATATGGGGGGGACAGATACGCAGTATTTT; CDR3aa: CASDMGGTDTQYF
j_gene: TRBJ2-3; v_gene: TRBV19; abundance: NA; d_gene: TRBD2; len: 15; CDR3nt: TGTGCCAGTAGTCTGTCTAGCGGGGCTTTGGATACGCAGTATTTT; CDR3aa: CASSLSSGALDTQYF
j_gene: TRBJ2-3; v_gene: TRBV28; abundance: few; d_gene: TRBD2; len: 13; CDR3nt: TGTGCCAGTTGGACTAGCGGCACAGATACGCAGTATTTT; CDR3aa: CASWTSGTDTQYF
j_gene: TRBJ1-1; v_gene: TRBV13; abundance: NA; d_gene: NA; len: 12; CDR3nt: TGTGCCAGCAGACGGGGGGACACTGAAGCTTTCTTT; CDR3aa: CASRRGDTEAFF
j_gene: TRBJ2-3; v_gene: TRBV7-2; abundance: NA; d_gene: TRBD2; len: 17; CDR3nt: TGTGCCAGCAGCTCCAGACGGACTAGCGGGGACACAGATACGCAGTATTTT; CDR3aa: CASSSRRTSGDTDTQYF
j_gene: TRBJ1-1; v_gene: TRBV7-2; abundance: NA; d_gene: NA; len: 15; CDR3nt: TGTGCCAGCAGCTTCCCGACAGCCATGAACACTGAAGCTTTCTTT; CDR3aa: CASSFPTAMNTEAFF
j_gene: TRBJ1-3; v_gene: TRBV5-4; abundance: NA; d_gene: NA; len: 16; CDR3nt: TGTGCCAGCAGCTTGGGTTCAGGTTCAAATGAAAACACCATATATTTT; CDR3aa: CASSLGSGSNENTIYF
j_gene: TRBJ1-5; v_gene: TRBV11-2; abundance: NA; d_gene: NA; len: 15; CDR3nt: TGTGCCAGCAGCTTAGGGTCCTATAGCAATCAGCCCCAGCATTTT; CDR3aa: CASSLGSYSNQPQHF
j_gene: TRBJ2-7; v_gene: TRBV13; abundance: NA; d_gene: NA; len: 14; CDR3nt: TGTGCCAGCAGCTCCCCCGGGGGCTCCTACGAGCAGTACTTC; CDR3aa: CASSSPGGSYEQYF
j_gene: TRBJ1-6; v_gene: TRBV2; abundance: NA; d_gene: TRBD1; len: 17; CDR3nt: TGTGCCAGCAGGGATCCAAGGACAGGGGTGGTAGGTTCACCCCTCCACTTT; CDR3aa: CASRDPRTGVVGSPLHF
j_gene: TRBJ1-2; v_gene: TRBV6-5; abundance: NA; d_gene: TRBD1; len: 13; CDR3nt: TGTGCCAGCAGTTATCGGAGGGGGCATGGCTACACCTTC; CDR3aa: CASSYRRGHGYTF
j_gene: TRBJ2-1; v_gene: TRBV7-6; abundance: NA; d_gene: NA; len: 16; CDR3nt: TGTGCCAGCAGCCGCTCGCCTAGTGAATATACCGATGAGCAGTTCTTC; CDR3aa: CASSRSPSEYTDEQFF
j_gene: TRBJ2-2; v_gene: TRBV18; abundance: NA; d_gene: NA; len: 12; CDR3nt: TGTGCCAGCTCAGTCAGCACCGGGGAGCTGTTTTTT; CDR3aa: CASSVSTGELFF
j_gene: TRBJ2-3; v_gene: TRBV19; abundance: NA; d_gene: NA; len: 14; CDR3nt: TGTGCCAGTAGTATGGGAGCGGGCACAGATACGCAGTATTTT; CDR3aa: CASSMGAGTDTQYF
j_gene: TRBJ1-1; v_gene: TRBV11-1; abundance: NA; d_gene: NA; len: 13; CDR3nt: TGTGCCAGCAGCTTAGACAGGGATACTGAAGCTTTCTTT; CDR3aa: CASSLDRDTEAFF
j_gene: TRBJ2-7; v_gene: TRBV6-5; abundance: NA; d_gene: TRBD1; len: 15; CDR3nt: TGTGCCAGCAGACCTGGGACAGGGGCCCGCTACGAGCAGTACTTC; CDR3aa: CASRPGTGARYEQYF
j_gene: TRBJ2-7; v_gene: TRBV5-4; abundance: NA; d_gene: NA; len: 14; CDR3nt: TGTGCCAGCAGCTTGGACAGGGTCTCCTACGAGCAGTACTTC; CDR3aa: CASSLDRVSYEQYF
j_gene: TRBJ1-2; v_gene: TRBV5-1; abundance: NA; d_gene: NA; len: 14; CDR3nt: TGCGCCAGCAGCGAAACCCCGACAGGATATGGCTACACCTTC; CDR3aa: CASSETPTGYGYTF
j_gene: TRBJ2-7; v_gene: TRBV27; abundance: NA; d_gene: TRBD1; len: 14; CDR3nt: TGTGCCAGCAGACCCGACAGGGAAGTCTACGAGCAGTACTTC; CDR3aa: CASRPDREVYEQYF
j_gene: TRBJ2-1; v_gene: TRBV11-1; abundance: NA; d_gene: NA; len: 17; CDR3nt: TGTGCCAGCAGCCGACGGGGACTTCCGAGCTCCTACAATGAGCAGTTCTTC; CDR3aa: CASSRRGLPSSYNEQFF
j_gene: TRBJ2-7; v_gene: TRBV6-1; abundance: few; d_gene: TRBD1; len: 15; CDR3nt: TGTGCCAGCAGACAGGGACAGGGGTTTCCTTACGAGCAGTACTTC; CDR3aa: CASRQGQGFPYEQYF
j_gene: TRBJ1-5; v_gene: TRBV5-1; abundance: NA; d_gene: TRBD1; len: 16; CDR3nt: TGCGCCAGCAGCCCCCAGGGGGCAGGAGGCAATCAGCCCCAGCATTTT; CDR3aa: CASSPQGAGGNQPQHF
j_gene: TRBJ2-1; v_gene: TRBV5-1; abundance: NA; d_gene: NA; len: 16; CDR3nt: TGCGCCAGCAGCTTGGGGGGGAGTTTGGGGGCCAGTGAGCAGTTCTTC; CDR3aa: CASSLGGSLGASEQFF
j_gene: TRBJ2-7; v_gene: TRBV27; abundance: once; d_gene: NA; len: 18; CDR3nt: TGTGCCAGCAGTTTCAGGCGAAACAGGGAAGGTTGGTCCTACGAGCAGTACTTC; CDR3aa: CASSFRRNREGWSYEQYF
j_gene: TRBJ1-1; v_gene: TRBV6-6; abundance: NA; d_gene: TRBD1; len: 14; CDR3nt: TGTGCCAGCAGTTACTTCAGACAGGGGACTGAAGCTTTCTTT; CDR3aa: CASSYFRQGTEAFF
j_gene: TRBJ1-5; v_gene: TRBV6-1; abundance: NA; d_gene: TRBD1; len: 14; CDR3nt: TGTGCCAGCAGCCCCGACAGGGCAGGGCAGCCCCAGCATTTT; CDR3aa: CASSPDRAGQPQHF
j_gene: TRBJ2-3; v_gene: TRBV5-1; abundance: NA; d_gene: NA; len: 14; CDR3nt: TGCGCCAGCAGCTTGGGACAGAAAAGCGATACGCAGTATTTT; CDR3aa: CASSLGQKSDTQYF
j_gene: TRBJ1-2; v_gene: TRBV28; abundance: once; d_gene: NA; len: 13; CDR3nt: TGTGCCAGCACTGGGGGCCAGAGGAAAGGCTACACCTTC; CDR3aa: CASTGGQRKGYTF
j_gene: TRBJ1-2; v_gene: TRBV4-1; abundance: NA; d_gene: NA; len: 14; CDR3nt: TGCGCCAGCAGCCAGGTGGGAGTTGACTATGGCTACACCTTC; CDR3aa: CASSQVGVDYGYTF
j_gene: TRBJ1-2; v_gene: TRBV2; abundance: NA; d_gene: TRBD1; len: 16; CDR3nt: TGTGCCAGCAGTGGGGGACAGCTCAAACTTAACTATGGCTACACCTTC; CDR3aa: CASSGGQLKLNYGYTF